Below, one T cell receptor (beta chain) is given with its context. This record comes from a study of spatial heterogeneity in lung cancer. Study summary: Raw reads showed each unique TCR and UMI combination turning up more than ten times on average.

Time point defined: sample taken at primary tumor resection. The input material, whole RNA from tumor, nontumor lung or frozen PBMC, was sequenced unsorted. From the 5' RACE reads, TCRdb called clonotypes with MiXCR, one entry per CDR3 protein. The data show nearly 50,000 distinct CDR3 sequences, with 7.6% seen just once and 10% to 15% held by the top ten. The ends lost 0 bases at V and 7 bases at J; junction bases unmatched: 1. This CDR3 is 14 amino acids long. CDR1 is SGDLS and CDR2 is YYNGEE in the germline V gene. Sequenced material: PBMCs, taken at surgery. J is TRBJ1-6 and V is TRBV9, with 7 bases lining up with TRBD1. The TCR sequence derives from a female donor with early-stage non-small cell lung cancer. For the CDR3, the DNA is TGTGCCAGCAGCGTAGGGACAGGAAATTCACCCCTCCACTTT. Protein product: CASSVGTGNSPLHF. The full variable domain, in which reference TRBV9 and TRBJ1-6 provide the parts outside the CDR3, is DSGVTQTPKHLITATGQRVTLRCSPRSGDLSVYWYQQSLDQGLQFLIQYYNGEERAKGNILERFSAQQFPDLHSELNLSSLELGDSALYFCASSVGTGNSPLHFGNGTRLTVT.